This T cell receptor (beta chain) was sequenced for a study of T cell repertoires in cytomegalovirus infection. In the study overall: Use of recently identified HLA-C-restricted and well-studied HLA-B-restricted CMV epitopes was part of the study. Matching HLA type, along with CMV infection, was indicated by public TCR beta signatures. Study-level findings and limits: Across the ex vivo response, the dominant clonotypes were HLA-C-restricted CMV-specific TCR beta clonotypes.

A single record per CDR3 protein comes from TCRdb applying MiXCR to the reads. The sample includes fewer than 1,000,000 distinct CDR3 sequences, roughly 31% of them seen just once. This clonotype was observed a handful of times. Its antigen is as yet unknown. The clonotype originates from a human donor in good health (CMV status not recorded). Some clones in this sample may be carry-over from other donors' samples. Sequencing was performed on cultured CD8+ T cells from PBMCs, taken from culture after CMV antigen stimulation.

The CDR3: CASSLDWGSYGSPLHF. The CDR3 region has the DNA TGTGCCAGCAGCTTAGATTGGGGCTCGTATGGGTCACCCCTCCACTTT. The J gene is TRBJ1-6, the V gene TRBV11-2, with D perhaps TRBD1 (5 bases). Trimming took off 0 bases at V and 10 bases at J, with 16 bases between the two ends. This CDR3 contains 16 residues. The germline gives CDR1 SGHAT, CDR2 FQNNGV.